Described below is a single T cell receptor (beta chain) sequence and its context. Antigen: not known. PCR was performed using 60 Vbeta and 13 Jbeta primers. Libraries were prepared by immunoSEQ multiplex PCR; TCRdb keeps only in-frame clonotypes and omits some of them. The sample lists about 170,000 clones; roughly 71% were seen once. This entry comes from a study of cytomegalovirus exposure and HLA in healthy donors. Study findings and constraints: Presence/absence analyses supposed approximately even sequencing depth among donors. Several of the most significant clusters appeared linked to common viral pathogens, based on a later analysis. Highly shared variants forming one cluster were likely a sequencing artifact.

J gave up 4 bases and V 0 bases, and 10 bases lay outside the gene matches. Germline V gene lookup returns CDR1 SGHRS and CDR2 YFSETQ. The CDR3 extends over 16 amino acids. The sequence derives from a girl aged 10-17 years in good health and CMV-seronegative. This chain connects TRBV5-1 to TRBJ2-7; TRBD2 aligns across 7 bases. Sequencing used PBMCs. The CDR3 region has the DNA TGCGCCAGCAGCTTGGGTTTAGCGGGTAGACCTTACGAGCAGTACTTC. It specifies CASSLGLAGRPYEQYF.